The 28 T cell receptor beta chains below were found in one sample sequenced in a study of glioma-infiltrating T cells. Using RNA template, CDR3s of TCR alpha and beta were amplified with iRepertoire arm-PCR. TCRdb re-called the multiplex PCR reads with MiXCR, one entry per CDR3 protein. The sample consists of 150,000 to 200,000 distinct CDR3 sequences, roughly 32% of them appearing once. The specimen was glioma tissue, nonneoplastic brain tissue, or PBMCs (not recorded which). The receptors here all came from a human donor with low-grade glioma or glioblastoma, undergoing nonglioma brain surgery, or in good health (not recorded which).

The table lists this clonotype with many counts. The CDR3 DNA sequence: TGTGCCAGCACACGCCGGGACACCGCCTACGAGCAGTACTTC. Protein: CASTRRDTAYEQYF. The chain joins TRBV6-2 or TRBV6-3 to TRBJ2-7, with D possibly being TRBD1 (6 bases). The CDR3 is 14 amino acids. Between the trimmed V and J ends, which lost 7 bases and 2 bases, there was a span of 15 bases. The V gene's germline CDR1 is MNHEY and CDR2 SVGEGT.

The V call is TRBV11-1, the J call TRBJ2-7; 12 nucleotides line up with TRBD2. CDR3 length: 17 amino acids. V lost 5 bases and J lost 2; bases outside the gene matches: 10. Germline lookup yields CDR1 SGHAT and CDR2 FQDESV (reference sequence). Here the CDR3 reads CASSPQIRLAGAYEQYF. The DNA for the CDR3 is TGTGCCAGCAGCCCCCAGATACGACTAGCGGGAGCCTACGAGCAGTACTTC.

The chain joins TRBV19 to TRBJ2-7; TRBD1 might be the D (6 bases). Trimming removed 8 bases at V and 0 bases at J, with 17 bases between. The CDR3 consists of 15 residues. CDR1 and CDR2 from the germline V gene are LNHDA and SQIVND (reference sequence). The CDR3 spells CASRARDNPSYEQYF. The CDR3 coding sequence is TGTGCCAGTCGCGCTCGGGACAACCCCTCCTACGAGCAGTACTTC.

This clonotype has ten or more counts. The J gene is TRBJ1-1, the V gene TRBV20-1; D not certain. Germline V gene lookup returns CDR1 DFQATT and CDR2 SNEGSKA (reference sequence). Trimming stripped 6 bases from V and 3 bases from J, with 8 bases between. CDR3 length: 11 amino acids. In DNA form, the CDR3 reads TGCAGTGCCGGGGAGGACACTGAAGCTTTCTTT. It translates to CSAGEDTEAFF.

This clonotype was seen repeatedly, ten times or more. V gene TRBV12-3 or TRBV12-4 combines with J gene TRBJ2-7; tentatively, D is TRBD1 (6 bases). V lost 8 bases to trimming and J lost 3 bases, with 14 bases between them. The CDR3 covers 13 residues. The CDR3 DNA follows: TGTGCCAGCCGTACGACAGGAAACTACGAGCAGTACTTC. Its protein is CASRTTGNYEQYF.

The chain is built from TRBV19 and TRBJ2-1; no definite D call. The CDR3 spans 13 residues. CDR1 is LNHDA and CDR2 is SQIVND in the germline V gene (reference sequence). V dropped 11 bases and J dropped 7 bases, with 18 bases sitting between them. The CDR3 DNA follows: TGTGCCGGTACTAAGGCTGTGGGGAATGAGCAGTTCTTC. Translation gives CAGTKAVGNEQFF.

A few counts support this clonotype. The chain carries TRBV12-3 or TRBV12-4 and TRBJ2-7; 9 bases are a match to TRBD2. After removal of 4 bases from V and 5 bases from J, the junction contained 9 bases not matched to a gene. This CDR3 spans 15 amino acids. DNA of the CDR3: TGTGCCAGCAGTTCCTTACTAGCGGGTATGAACGAGCAGTACTTC. This encodes CASSSLLAGMNEQYF.

The DNA of the CDR3 is TGTGCCAGCAGCCCCACTAGCGGGAGTTCGGATACGCAGTATTTT. Translation: CASSPTSGSSDTQYF. The chain is built from TRBV9 and TRBJ2-3; 11 bases agree with TRBD2. This CDR3 is 15 amino acids long. CDR1 is SGDLS, CDR2 YYNGEE, per germline. After removal of 4 bases from V and 6 bases from J, the junction contained 7 bases not matched to a gene.

This clonotype appeared many times. The chain joins TRBV27 to TRBJ2-7; D tentatively reads TRBD1 or TRBD2 (5 bases each). This CDR3 comprises 16 residues. Germline V gene data show CDR1 as MNHEY and CDR2 as SMNVEV (reference sequence). Trimming cost V 1 base and J 7 bases, with 20 bases left between them. The CDR3, as DNA: TGTGCCAGCAGTTTATTCCCGGCAGCCCGGTGGGGGGAGCAGTACTTC. This sequence encodes CASSLFPAARWGEQYF.

This clonotype has just a few counts. The V gene is TRBV9, the J gene TRBJ2-7; the D gene is possibly TRBD2 (7 bases). V shed 0 bases and J shed 2 bases, with 12 bases lying between them. The germline CDR1 and CDR2 sequences are SGDLS and YYNGEE. The CDR3 sequence is 15 residues long. The CDR3 sequence: CASSVVDGGPYEQYF. CDR3 coding DNA: TGTGCCAGCAGCGTAGTAGACGGGGGGCCCTACGAGCAGTACTTC.

On this clonotype: An end of the junction does not agree with germline; a read error may underlie this. This chain uses TRBV27 with TRBJ1-2; D not certain. Germline V lookup: CDR1 MNHEY, CDR2 SMNVEV (reference sequence). The CDR3 totals 12 residues. DNA for the CDR3: TGTGTCAGCAGTTACATCGGTGTCGGCTACACCTTC. It specifies CVSSYIGVGYTF.

Remarks on this clonotype: A much larger clone lies a single base off, so this may be a read error. The CDR3 bases are TGTGCCAGTAGTAACCCCGGGATTACCTACGAGCAGCACTTC. Protein product: CASSNPGITYEQHF. The chain joins TRBV19 to TRBJ2-7; D perhaps matches TRBD2 (5 bases). Germline V lookup: CDR1 LNHDA, CDR2 SQIVND (reference sequence). The CDR3 extends over 14 amino acids.

The rearrangement uses TRBV30 and TRBJ1-2, with D possibly TRBD1 on 6 matching bases. V was cut by 2 bases and J by 4 bases, with 14 bases left in between. CDR3 length equals 14 residues. CDR1 and CDR2 (germline): GTSNPN, SVGIG (reference sequence). CDR3 in amino acids: CAWSKGVDSYGYTF. The DNA for the CDR3 is TGTGCCTGGAGTAAGGGGGTCGATAGCTATGGCTACACCTTC.

In regard to this clonotype: A much bigger clone sits one base away, suggesting this may be a read error. This chain links TRBV10-3 with TRBJ1-1; D gene uncertain. Trimming took 3 bases from V and 4 from J, leaving 9 bases between them. The CDR3 consists of 13 residues. Germline loops: CDR1 ENHRY, CDR2 SYGVKD. DNA for the CDR3: TGTGCCATCAGTGATTCGAGGTCCACTGAAGCTTTCTTT. Translation: CAISDSRSTEAFF.

With respect to this clonotype: A clone one base away is much larger, so this may be a read error. The rearrangement joins TRBV6-1 to TRBJ1-1, with D possibly being TRBD1 (6 bases). Deletions cut 10 bases from V and 0 bases from J, with 12 bases between. Germline lookup yields CDR1 MNHNS and CDR2 SASEGT. The CDR3 is 13 residues long. DNA for the CDR3: TGTGCCATCAGGAGGGGGATGAACACTGAAGCTTTCTTT. Protein product: CAIRRGMNTEAFF.

This clonotype was seen at least ten times. The chain carries TRBV11-3 and TRBJ2-5; D is ambiguous. V was cut by 2 bases and J by 4 bases, with 5 bases left in between. The CDR3 has 12 residues. Looked up from germline, CDR1 is SGHNT and CDR2 is YENEEA. CDR3 coding DNA: TGTGCCAGCAGCTTAATAGGAGAGACCCAGTACTTC. This translates into CASSLIGETQYF.

Points on this clonotype: A read error is possible here, since a much larger clone lies one base away. The chain joins TRBV2 to TRBJ2-7; a weak D match, TRBD1 (6 bases). Germline V gene data show CDR1 as SNHLY and CDR2 as FYNNEI. The CDR3 is 14 amino acids. V lost 6 bases to trimming and J lost 1 base, with 13 bases between them. The CDR3 DNA reads TGTGCCAGCAGGTGGACAGTCGAGTCCTACGAGCAGTACTTC. Translated: CASRWTVESYEQYF.

This sequence joins TRBV5-5 and TRBJ1-1; 7 positions match TRBD1. Germline V CDR1 and CDR2: SGHKS, YYEKEE (reference sequence). The CDR3 totals 17 residues. V lost 2 bases and J lost 2; bases outside the gene matches: 12. This CDR3 reads CASSLDGTVRPNTEAFF. The CDR3, as DNA: TGTGCCAGCAGCTTAGATGGGACAGTACGACCAAACACTGAAGCTTTCTTT.

This clonotype has ten or more counts. V is TRBV25-1 and J is TRBJ2-3; possibly TRBD1 for D (6 bases). The germline gives CDR1 MGHDK, CDR2 SYGVNS. Deletions cut 3 bases from V and 4 bases from J, with 11 bases between. This CDR3 is 14 amino acids long. The CDR3 region is CASSDVDSADTQYF. The DNA of the CDR3 is TGTGCCAGCAGTGACGTGGACAGCGCAGATACGCAGTATTTT. The full variable domain, with the rest looked up from reference TRBV25-1 and TRBJ2-3, is EADIYQTPRYLVIGTGKKITLECSQTMGHDKMYWYQQDPGMELHLIHYSYGVNSTEKGDLSSESTVSRIRTEHFPLTLESARPSHTSQYLCASSDVDSADTQYFGPGTRLTVL.

This clonotype was found a few times. A much larger clone lies a single base off, so this may be a read error. DNA of the CDR3: TGTGCCAGCAGCTCGGGACCGGGATACGAGCGGTACTTC. This translates into CASSSGPGYERYF. The genes are TRBV7-2 and TRBJ2-7; D tentatively reads TRBD1 or TRBD2 (5 bases each). From germline, CDR1 is SGHTA and CDR2 FQGNSA. The CDR3 consists of 13 residues.

To note about this clonotype: This could be a read error, since a much larger clone is one nucleotide away. The chain has TRBV5-5 and TRBJ1-2; 9 bases agree with TRBD1. V lost 2 bases and J lost 2; bases outside the gene matches: 16. This CDR3 contains 19 residues. Germline loops: CDR1 SGHKS, CDR2 YYEKEE (reference sequence). CDR3 bases: TGTGCCAGCAGCTTAGCGCCGGACAGGGGACCAGGGAGCAACTATGGCTACACCTTC. The encoded protein is CASSLAPDRGPGSNYGYTF. Together with reference TRBV5-5 and TRBJ1-2, the CDR3 gives the full variable domain: DAGVTQSPTHLIKTRGQQVTLRCSPISGHKSVSWYQQVLGQGPQFIFQYYEKEERGRGNFPDRFSARQFPNYSSELNVNALLLGDSALYLCASSLAPDRGPGSNYGYTFGSGTRLTVV.

The genes are TRBV5-1 and TRBJ2-1; no firm D call. Deletions cut 4 bases from V and 3 bases from J, with 20 bases between. The CDR3 length is 17 residues. Germline V lookup: CDR1 SGHRS, CDR2 YFSETQ. CDR3 residues: CASSLSGLPWGYNEQFF. In DNA, the CDR3 is TGCGCCAGCAGCCTCTCGGGCCTGCCCTGGGGCTACAATGAGCAGTTCTTC.

This clonotype has ten or more counts. The chain uses TRBV28 and TRBJ1-1; D possibly corresponds to TRBD1 (6 bases). Per the germline V gene, CDR1 is MDHEN and CDR2 is SYDVKM. This CDR3 has 12 residues. V was cut by 4 bases and J by 11 bases, with 14 bases left in between. The CDR3 protein is CASSSQGRGAFF. The CDR3 DNA is TGTGCCAGCAGTTCCCAGGGGAGGGGGGCTTTCTTT.

CDR3 sequence reads: CVSSSTGDGYTF. The CDR3 nucleotides are TGCGTTAGCAGCTCGACAGGGGATGGCTACACCTTC. The chain recombines TRBV5-1 with TRBJ1-2, with 8 positions matching TRBD1. Germline-derived CDR1 and CDR2 are SGHRS and YFSETQ. The CDR3 contains 12 residues.

This clonotype was found many times. CDR3 loop: CASSLQTGDETQYF. The CDR3 nucleotides are TGTGCCAGCAGCTTGCAGACAGGGGATGAGACCCAGTACTTC. This sequence joins TRBV5-4 and TRBJ2-5; 8 bases map to TRBD1. This CDR3 spans 14 amino acids. CDR1 and CDR2 (germline): SGHNT, YYREEE (reference sequence). The V and J ends lost 1 base and 5 bases, in that order; junction bases with no gene match: 4. The complete variable domain, with remaining parts taken from reference TRBV5-4 and TRBJ2-5, reads ETGVTQSPTHLIKTRGQQVTLRCSSQSGHNTVSWYQQALGQGPQFIFQYYREEENGRGNFPPRFSGLQFPNYSSELNVNALELDDSALYLCASSLQTGDETQYFGPGTRLLVL.

This clonotype was observed a handful of times. The chain recombines TRBV2 with TRBJ2-2; tentative D call: TRBD1 (6 bases). Trimming left V 5 bases short and J 5 bases short, with 12 bases between. The CDR3 sequence is 14 residues long. Germline V gene data show CDR1 as SNHLY and CDR2 as FYNNEI. DNA of the CDR3: TGTGCCAGCAGTCCGATTCAGGGGACCGGGGAGCTGTTTTTT. Its protein product is CASSPIQGTGELFF.

This clonotype came up many times. This CDR3 reads CASSQRREAFF. The CDR3 bases are TGTGCCAGCAGCCAGAGACGTGAAGCTTTCTTT. J is TRBJ1-1 and V is TRBV11-2; D ambiguous. The CDR3 covers 11 residues. The V and J ends lost 5 bases and 7 bases respectively, with 8 bases between them. CDR1 SGHAT and CDR2 FQNNGV come from the germline V gene.

The V call is TRBV3-1, the J call TRBJ1-1, with D perhaps TRBD1 (6 bases). The CDR3 runs to 15 residues. Germline values: CDR1 LGHDT, CDR2 YNNKEL (reference sequence). V gave up 1 base and J gave up 7 bases, with 16 bases separating them. The CDR3 nucleotides read TGTGCCAGCAGCCAAGTGGGCAGGGGTGGGGGTGAAGCTTTCTTT. Translated, it gives CASSQVGRGGGEAFF.